The T cell receptor beta chain under discussion was sequenced for a study of human T cells and chemical hapten exposure. Whole-study context: Small pooled library volume differences chiefly drove per-sample TCR yield variation. Study outcomes and limitations: It was expanded TCRs that formed significantly more large CDR3 similarity clusters than controls did. Every donor had alopecia, and their immune response may therefore differ from healthy people's.

This clonotype was detected a few times. Its antigen is undetermined. The CDR3 consists of 16 residues. Germline CDR1 reads SGHAT; CDR2 reads FQDESV (reference sequence). Trimming cost V 2 bases and J 0 bases, with 11 bases left between them. Time point noted: patch test 1, 2 weeks after DPC sensitization. As to treatment: therapeutic diphenylcyclopropenone sensitization with weekly scalp DPC. Unfractionated whole blood served as the source for total RNA extraction. Those who donated were patients with alopecia, 18 to 70 years of age, and suitable for DPC. From the RACE reads, TCRdb called clonotypes with MiXCR, one entry per CDR3 protein. Here the sample spans roughly 34,000 distinct CDR3 sequences, just under 6.5% being singletons.

V gene TRBV11-1 combines with J gene TRBJ2-4; tentatively, D is TRBD1 (5 bases). Sample: whole blood, taken in connection with sensitization to the hapten diphenylcyclopropenone (DPC). This sequence was found in a woman younger than 45 with alopecia areata. Some clones in this sample may be carry-over from other donors' samples. The CDR3 DNA reads TGTGCCAGCAGCTTAAGGCAGGGTCTAGCCAAAAACATTCAGTACTTC. This codes for CASSLRQGLAKNIQYF.